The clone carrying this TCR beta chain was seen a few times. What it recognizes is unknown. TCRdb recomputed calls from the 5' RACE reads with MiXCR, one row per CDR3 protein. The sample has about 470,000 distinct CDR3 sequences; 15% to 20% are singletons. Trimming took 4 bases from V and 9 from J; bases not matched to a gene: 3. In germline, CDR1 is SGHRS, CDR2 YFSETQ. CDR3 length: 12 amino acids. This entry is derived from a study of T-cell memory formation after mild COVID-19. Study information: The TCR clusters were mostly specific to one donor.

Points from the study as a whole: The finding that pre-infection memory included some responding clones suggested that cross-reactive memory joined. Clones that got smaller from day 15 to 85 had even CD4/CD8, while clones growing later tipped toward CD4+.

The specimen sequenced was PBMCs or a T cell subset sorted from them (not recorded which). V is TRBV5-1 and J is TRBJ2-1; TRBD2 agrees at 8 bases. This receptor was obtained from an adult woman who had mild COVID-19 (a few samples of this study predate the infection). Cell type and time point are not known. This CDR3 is CASSPGGSEQFF. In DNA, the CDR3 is TGCGCCAGCAGCCCGGGAGGGAGTGAGCAGTTCTTC.